This paragraph covers one TCR beta chain sequence. Its antigen is still unknown. The method was immunoSEQ multiplex PCR; TCRdb's version includes in-frame clones alone and lacks a portion of them. The sample gives more than 50,000 clones, approximately 79% of which show up once; roughly 3.1% is in the top ten. The data derive from a study of radiotherapy plus CTLA-4 blockade in lung cancer. Study details: Objective responses were recorded in roughly 17% of patients, with disease control recorded in 31%. The study's findings and limits: Radiotherapy was combined with ipilimumab, and tumor-derived TCR clones then expanded in blood. Reports state that early shifts in blood T cell clones, with interferon-beta, best predicted response.

J lost 2 bases, V lost 1 base, and 3 bases had no gene match. Germline CDR1 reads LNHNV; CDR2 reads YYDKDF (reference sequence). This CDR3 comprises 15 residues. Ipilimumab CTLA-4 blockade and focal radiation were given to patients with chemo-refractory metastatic non-small-cell lung cancer. This specimen was peripheral blood, taken from a patient treated with radiotherapy plus ipilimumab. The chain uses TRBV15 and TRBJ2-7, with TRBD2 matching 9 bases. The TCR comes from a human donor with non-small cell lung cancer who had a complete response to radiotherapy plus ipilimumab. CDR3 amino acids: CATSRASGDTYEQYF. CDR3 DNA sequence: TGTGCCACCAGCAGAGCTAGCGGGGATACCTACGAGCAGTACTTC.